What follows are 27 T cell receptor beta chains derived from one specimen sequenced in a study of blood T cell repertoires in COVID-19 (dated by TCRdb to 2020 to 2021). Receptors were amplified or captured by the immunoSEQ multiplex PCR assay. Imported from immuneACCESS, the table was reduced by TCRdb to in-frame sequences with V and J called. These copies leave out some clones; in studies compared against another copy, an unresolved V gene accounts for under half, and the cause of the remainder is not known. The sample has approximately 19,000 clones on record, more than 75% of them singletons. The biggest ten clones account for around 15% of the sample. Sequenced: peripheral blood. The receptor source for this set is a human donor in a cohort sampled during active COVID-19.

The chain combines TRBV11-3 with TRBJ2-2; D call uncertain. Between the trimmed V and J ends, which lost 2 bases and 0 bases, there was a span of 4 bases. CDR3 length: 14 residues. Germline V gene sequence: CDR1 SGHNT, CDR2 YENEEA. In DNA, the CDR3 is TGTGCCAGCAGCTTATGGCCGAACACCGGGGAGCTGTTTTTT. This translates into CASSLWPNTGELFF.

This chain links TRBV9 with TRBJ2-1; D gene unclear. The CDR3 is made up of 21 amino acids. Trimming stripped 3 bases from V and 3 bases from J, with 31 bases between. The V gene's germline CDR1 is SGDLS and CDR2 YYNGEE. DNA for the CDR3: TGTGCCAGCAGCGACCACATTTCTGGGCCCCCGAAGGATAACGGCTACAATGAGCAGTTCTTC. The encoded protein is CASSDHISGPPKDNGYNEQFF.

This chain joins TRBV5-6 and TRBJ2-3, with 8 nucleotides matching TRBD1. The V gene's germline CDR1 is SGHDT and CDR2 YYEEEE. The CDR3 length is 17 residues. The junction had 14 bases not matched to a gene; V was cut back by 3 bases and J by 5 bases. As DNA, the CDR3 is TGTGCCAGCAGCTGGAGCCCCGGGCAGGGGGCGGGAGATACGCAGTATTTT. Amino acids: CASSWSPGQGAGDTQYF.

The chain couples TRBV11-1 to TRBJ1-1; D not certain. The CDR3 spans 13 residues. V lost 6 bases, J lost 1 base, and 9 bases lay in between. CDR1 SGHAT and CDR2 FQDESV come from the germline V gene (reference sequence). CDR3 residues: CASRRTENTEAFF. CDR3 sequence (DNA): TGTGCCAGCAGACGAACTGAGAACACTGAAGCTTTCTTT.

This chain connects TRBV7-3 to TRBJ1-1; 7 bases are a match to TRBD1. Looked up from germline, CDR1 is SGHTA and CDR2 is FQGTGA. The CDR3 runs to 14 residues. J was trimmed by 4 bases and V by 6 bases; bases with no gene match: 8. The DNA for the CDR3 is TGTGCCAGCAGGTACCAGGCAGGGGGCACTGAAGCTTTCTTT. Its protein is CASRYQAGGTEAFF.

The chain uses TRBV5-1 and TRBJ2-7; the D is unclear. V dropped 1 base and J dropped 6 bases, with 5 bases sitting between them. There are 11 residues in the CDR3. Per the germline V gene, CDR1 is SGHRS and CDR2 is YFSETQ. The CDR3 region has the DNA TGCGCCAGCAGCTTGCACAGCGAGCAGTACTTC. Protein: CASSLHSEQYF. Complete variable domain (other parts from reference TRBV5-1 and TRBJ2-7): KAGVTQTPRYLIKTRGQQVTLSCSPISGHRSVSWYQQTPGQGLQFLFEYFSETQRNKGNFPGRFSGRQFSNSRSEMNVSTLELGDSALYLCASSLHSEQYFGPGTRLTVT.

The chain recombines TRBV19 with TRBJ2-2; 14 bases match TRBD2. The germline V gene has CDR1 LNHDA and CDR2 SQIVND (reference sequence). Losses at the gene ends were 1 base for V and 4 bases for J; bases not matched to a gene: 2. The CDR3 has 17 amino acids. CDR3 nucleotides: TGTGCCAGTAGTATAGGTGGACTAGCGGGAGGCACCGGGGAGCTGTTTTTT. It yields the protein CASSIGGLAGGTGELFF.

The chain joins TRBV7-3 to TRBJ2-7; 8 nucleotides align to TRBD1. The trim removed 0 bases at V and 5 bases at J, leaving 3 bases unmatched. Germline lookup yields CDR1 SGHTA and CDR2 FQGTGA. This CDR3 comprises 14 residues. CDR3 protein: CASSLTGDRNEQYF. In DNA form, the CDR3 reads TGTGCCAGCAGCTTAACGGGGGACAGGAACGAGCAGTACTTC. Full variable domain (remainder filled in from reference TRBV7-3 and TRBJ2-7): GAGVSQTPSNKVTEKGKYVELRCDPISGHTALYWYRQSLGQGPEFLIYFQGTGAADDSGLPNDRFFAVRPEGSVSTLKIQRTERGDSAVYLCASSLTGDRNEQYFGPGTRLTVT.

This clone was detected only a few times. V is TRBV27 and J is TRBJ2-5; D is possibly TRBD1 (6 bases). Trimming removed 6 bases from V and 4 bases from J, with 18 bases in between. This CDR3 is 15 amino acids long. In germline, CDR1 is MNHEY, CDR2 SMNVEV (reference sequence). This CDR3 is CASRPITGNGETQYF. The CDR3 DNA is TGTGCCAGCAGGCCCATCACAGGGAACGGAGAGACCCAGTACTTC.

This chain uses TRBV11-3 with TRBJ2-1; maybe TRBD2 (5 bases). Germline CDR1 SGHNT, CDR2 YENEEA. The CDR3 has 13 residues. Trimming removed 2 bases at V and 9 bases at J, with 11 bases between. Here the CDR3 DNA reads TGTGCCAGCAGCTTACACTCTCGGGGTGAGCAGTTCTTC. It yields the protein CASSLHSRGEQFF.

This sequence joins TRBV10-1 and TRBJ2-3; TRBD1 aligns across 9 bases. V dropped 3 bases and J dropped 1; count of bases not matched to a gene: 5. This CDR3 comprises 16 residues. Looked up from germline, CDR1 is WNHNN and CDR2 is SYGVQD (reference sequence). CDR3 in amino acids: CASSDGQGFGTDTQYF. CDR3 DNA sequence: TGCGCCAGCAGTGACGGACAGGGGTTTGGCACAGATACGCAGTATTTT.

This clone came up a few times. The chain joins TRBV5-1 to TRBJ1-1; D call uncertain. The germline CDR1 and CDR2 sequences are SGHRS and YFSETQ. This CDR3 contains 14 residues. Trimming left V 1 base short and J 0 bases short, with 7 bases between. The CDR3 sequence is CASSLKSMNTEAFF. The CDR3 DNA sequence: TGCGCCAGCAGCTTGAAGAGTATGAACACTGAAGCTTTCTTT.

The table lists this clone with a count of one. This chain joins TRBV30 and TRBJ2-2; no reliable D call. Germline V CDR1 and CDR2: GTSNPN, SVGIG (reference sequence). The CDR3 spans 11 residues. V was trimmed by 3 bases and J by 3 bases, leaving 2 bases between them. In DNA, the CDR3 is TGTGCCTGGAGCGACACCGGGGAGCTGTTTTTT. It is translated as CAWSDTGELFF.

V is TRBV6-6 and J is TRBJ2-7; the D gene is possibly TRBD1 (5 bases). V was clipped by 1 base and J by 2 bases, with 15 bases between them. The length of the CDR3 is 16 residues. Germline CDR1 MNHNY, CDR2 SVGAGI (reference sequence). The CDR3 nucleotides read TGTGCCAGCAGTTACTGGCCCCCGGACAAGACCTACGAGCAGTACTTC. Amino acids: CASSYWPPDKTYEQYF.

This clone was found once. The DNA for the CDR3 is TGTGCCAGCAGCCCTGGGGGGGGCATGAACACTGAAGCTTTCTTT. This translates into CASSPGGGMNTEAFF. This chain uses TRBV7-3 with TRBJ1-1; D possibly corresponds to TRBD1 (6 bases). Germline V gene sequence: CDR1 SGHTA, CDR2 FQGTGA. The CDR3 loop spans 15 amino acids. V was clipped by 5 bases and J by 0 bases, with 13 bases between them. The variable domain in full, with the rest retrieved from reference TRBV7-3 and TRBJ1-1, is GAGVSQTPSNKVTEKGKYVELRCDPISGHTALYWYRQSLGQGPEFLIYFQGTGAADDSGLPNDRFFAVRPEGSVSTLKIQRTERGDSAVYLCASSPGGGMNTEAFFGQGTRLTVV.

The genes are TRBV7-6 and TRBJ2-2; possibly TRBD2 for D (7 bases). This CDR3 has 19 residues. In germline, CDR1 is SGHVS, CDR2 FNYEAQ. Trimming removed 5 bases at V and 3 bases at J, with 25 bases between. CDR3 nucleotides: TGTGCCAGCAGCCCCCTGATTAGGGGGGGCGAGGGGGACACCGGGGAGCTGTTTTTT. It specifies CASSPLIRGGEGDTGELFF.

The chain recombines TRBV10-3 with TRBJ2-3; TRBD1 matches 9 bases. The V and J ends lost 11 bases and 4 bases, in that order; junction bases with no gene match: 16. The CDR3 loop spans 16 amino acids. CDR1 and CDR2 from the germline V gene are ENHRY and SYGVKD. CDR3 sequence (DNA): TGTGCCGCCTCCCCCGGGACAGGGCTGGGCCCAGATACGCAGTATTTT. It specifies CAASPGTGLGPDTQYF.

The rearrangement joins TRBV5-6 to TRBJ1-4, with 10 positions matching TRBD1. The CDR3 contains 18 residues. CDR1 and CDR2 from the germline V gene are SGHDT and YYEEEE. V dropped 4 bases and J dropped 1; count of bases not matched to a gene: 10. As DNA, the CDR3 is TGTGCCAGCAGCCCCCGACAGGGGGCGCGAGGAACTAATGAAAAACTGTTTTTT. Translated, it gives CASSPRQGARGTNEKLFF. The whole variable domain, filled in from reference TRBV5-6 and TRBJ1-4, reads DAGVTQSPTHLIKTRGQQVTLRCSPKSGHDTVSWYQQALGQGPQFIFQYYEEEERQRGNFPDRFSGHQFPNYSSELNVNALLLGDSALYLCASSPRQGARGTNEKLFFGSGTQLSVL.

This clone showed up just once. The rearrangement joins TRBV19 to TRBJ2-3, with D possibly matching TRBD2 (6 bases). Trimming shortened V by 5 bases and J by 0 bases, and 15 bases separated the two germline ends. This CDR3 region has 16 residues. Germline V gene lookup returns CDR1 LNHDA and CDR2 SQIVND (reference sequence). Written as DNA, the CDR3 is TGTGCCAGTAGTGGTTCCGGGCGGGGTAGCACAGATACGCAGTATTTT. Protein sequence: CASSGSGRGSTDTQYF.

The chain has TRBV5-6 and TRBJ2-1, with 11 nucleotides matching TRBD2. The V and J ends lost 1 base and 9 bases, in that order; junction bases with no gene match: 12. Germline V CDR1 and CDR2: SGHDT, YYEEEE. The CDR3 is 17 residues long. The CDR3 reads CASSLINSGRDGGEQFF. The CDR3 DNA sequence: TGTGCCAGCAGCTTGATTAATAGCGGGAGGGACGGCGGTGAGCAGTTCTTC. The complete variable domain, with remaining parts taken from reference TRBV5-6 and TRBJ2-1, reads DAGVTQSPTHLIKTRGQQVTLRCSPKSGHDTVSWYQQALGQGPQFIFQYYEEEERQRGNFPDRFSGHQFPNYSSELNVNALLLGDSALYLCASSLINSGRDGGEQFFGPGTRLTVL.

The CDR3 spells CASSQGLRPTDTQYF. CDR3 nucleotide sequence: TGTGCCAGCAGCCAGGGACTACGCCCCACAGATACGCAGTATTTT. This chain links TRBV11-2 with TRBJ2-3, with 7 bases lining up with TRBD2. The J segment lost 2 bases and the V segment lost 5 bases, leaving 7 bases of the junction unmatched. Germline V gene lookup returns CDR1 SGHAT and CDR2 FQNNGV. This CDR3 region has 15 residues.

The CDR3 protein is CASSQIGQKSTDTQYF. CDR3 bases: TGTGCCAGCAGTCAGATCGGACAGAAGAGCACAGATACGCAGTATTTT. The chain has TRBV5-5 and TRBJ2-3; maybe TRBD1 (6 bases). Trimming pared 5 bases from V and 0 bases from J, leaving 16 bases between. The CDR3 length is 16 residues. Germline assignment: CDR1 SGHKS and CDR2 YYEKEE (reference sequence).

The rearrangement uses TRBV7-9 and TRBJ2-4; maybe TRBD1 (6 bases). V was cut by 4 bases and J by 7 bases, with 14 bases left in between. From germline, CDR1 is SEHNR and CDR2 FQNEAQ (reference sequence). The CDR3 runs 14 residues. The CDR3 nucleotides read TGTGCCAGCAGCTCCCTAACAGGGTCCAACATTCAGTACTTC. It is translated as CASSSLTGSNIQYF.

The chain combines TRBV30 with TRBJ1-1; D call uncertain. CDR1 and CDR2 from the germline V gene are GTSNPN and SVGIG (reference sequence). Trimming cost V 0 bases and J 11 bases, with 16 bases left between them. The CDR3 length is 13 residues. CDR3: CAWSVEWVEEAFF. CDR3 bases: TGTGCCTGGAGTGTAGAATGGGTGGAGGAGGCTTTCTTT. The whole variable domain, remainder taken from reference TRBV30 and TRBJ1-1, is SQTIHQWPATLVQPVGSPLSLECTVEGTSNPNLYWYRQAAGRGLQLLFYSVGIGQISSEVPQNLSASRPQDRQFILSSKKLLLSDSGFYLCAWSVEWVEEAFFGQGTRLTVV.

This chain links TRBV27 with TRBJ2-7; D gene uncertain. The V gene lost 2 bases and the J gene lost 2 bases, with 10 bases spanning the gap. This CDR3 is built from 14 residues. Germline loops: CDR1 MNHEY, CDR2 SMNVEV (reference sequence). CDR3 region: CASSLQHHTYEQYF. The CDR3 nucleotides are TGTGCCAGCAGTTTACAACACCATACCTACGAGCAGTACTTC.

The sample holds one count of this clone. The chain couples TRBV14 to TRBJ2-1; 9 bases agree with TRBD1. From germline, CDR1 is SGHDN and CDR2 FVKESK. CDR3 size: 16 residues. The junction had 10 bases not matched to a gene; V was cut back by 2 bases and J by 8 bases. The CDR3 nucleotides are TGTGCCAGCAGCCAACTATACAGGGGGCGCGGGGATGAGCAGTTCTTC. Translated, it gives CASSQLYRGRGDEQFF.

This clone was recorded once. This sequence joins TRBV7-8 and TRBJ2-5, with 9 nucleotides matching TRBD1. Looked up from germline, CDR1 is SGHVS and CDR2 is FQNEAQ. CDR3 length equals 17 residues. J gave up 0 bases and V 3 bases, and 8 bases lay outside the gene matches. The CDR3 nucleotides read TGTGCCAGCAGCTTCGGACAGGGGATCGGATACCAAGAGACCCAGTACTTC. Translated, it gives CASSFGQGIGYQETQYF.